This T cell receptor (beta chain) was identified during a study of T-cell reconstitution after alpha-beta-depleted transplantation in children (TCRdb year 2016). The study in broad terms: T-cell immune reconstitution after TCRalphabeta/CD19-depleted allogeneic hematopoietic cell transplantation in children was quantitatively tracked in the study by means of TCR repertoire profiling. Overall results and qualifications from the work: Over the following months the frequencies of hyperexpanded clones went down, and after one year T-cell counts and TCRbeta diversity were mostly credited to newly produced T cells. In some patients, the high TCRbeta diversity seen at day 60 was put down to recipient T cells and intrathymic progenitors that had survived conditioning. About two months after transplant, the apparently early recovery of alphabetaT-cell counts reportedly depended on just several hundred clones that had expanded rapidly and came from non-depleted graft cells.

The method was PCR. The instrument was an Illumina HiSeq 2500. Molecular barcoding was employed in the preparation of TCR libraries, with unique molecular identifiers being used to normalize TCRbeta repertoire quantification. The raw public reads went through TCRdb reprocessing: fastp at Q25, MiXCR clone calling, in-frame beta chains kept. Every entry covers one CDR3 protein and lists the most common genes and DNA from its rows. In all, the sample holds 200,000 to 300,000 distinct CDR3 sequences, and roughly 25% of those were seen once. The ten largest clones take up more than 2% of the sample. V is reduced by 6 bases and J by 5 bases, leaving a spacing of 14 bases between them. From the germline V gene (reference sequence), CDR1 is DFQATT and CDR2 is SNEGSKA. The CDR3 starts with the cysteine, ends with the phenylalanine, and has 13 residues. Solely the CDR3 DNA is kept, with 39 bases framed from the first base.

The treatment or condition tag for this specimen amounts to: allogeneic hematopoietic cell transplantation with graft depleted of TCRalphabeta T cells and CD19 B cells. Transplant recipients were children who received TCRalphabeta/CD19-depleted allogeneic hematopoietic cell grafts. This clonotype appeared many times. The antigen this receptor binds is unknown. Base qualities are not provided; no much larger clone lies one nucleotide away. The clonotype was recovered from a girl aged 2-10 years with Fanconi anemia, due to receive a stem cell transplant. This sample comprised PBMCs, obtained before TCRalphabeta/CD19-depleted stem cell transplant. The sequence is built from TRBV20-1 and TRBJ2-4; the D gene assignment is ambiguous. The DNA sequence reads TGCAGTGCCCGCCCGGTTGTTCAAAACATTCAGTACTTC. Its translation reads: CSARPVVQNIQYF.